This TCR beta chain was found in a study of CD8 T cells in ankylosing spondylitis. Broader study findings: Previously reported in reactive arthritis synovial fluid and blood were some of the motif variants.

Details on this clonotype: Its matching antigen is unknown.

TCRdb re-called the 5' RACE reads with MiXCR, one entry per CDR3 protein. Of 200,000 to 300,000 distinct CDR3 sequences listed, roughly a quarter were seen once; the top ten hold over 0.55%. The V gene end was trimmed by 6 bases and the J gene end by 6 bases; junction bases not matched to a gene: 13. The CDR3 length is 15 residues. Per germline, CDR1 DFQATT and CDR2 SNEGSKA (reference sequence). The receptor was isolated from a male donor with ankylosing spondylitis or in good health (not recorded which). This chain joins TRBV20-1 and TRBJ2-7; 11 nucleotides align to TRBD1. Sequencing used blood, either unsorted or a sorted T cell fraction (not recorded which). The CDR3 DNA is TGCAGTGCCTCAAGGGGAGGACAGGGGGCACGCGAGCAGTACTTC. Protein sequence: CSASRGGQGAREQYF.